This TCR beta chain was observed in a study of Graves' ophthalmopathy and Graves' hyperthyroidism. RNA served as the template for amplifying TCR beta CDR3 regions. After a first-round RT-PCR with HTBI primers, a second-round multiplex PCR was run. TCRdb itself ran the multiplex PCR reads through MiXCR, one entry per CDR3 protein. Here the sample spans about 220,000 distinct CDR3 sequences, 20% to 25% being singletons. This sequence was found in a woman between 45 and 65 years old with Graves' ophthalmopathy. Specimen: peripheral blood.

The CDR3 DNA reads TGTGCCAGCAGTCACAGGGGAAGACTTAATTCACCCCTCCACTTT. It translates to CASSHRGRLNSPLHF. The chain is built from TRBV28 and TRBJ1-6; 7 nucleotides match TRBD1. This CDR3 region has 15 residues. V was clipped by 5 bases and J by 6 bases; unmatched bases: 7. Germline lookup yields CDR1 MDHEN and CDR2 SYDVKM. The variable domain in full, with the rest retrieved from reference TRBV28 and TRBJ1-6, is DVKVTQSSRYLVKRTGEKVFLECVQDMDHENMFWYRQDPGLGLRLIYFSYDVKMKEKGDIPEGYSVSREKKERFSLILESASTNQTSMYLCASSHRGRLNSPLHFGNGTRLTVT.